The 16 T cell receptor beta chains below all came from one sample that was sequenced in a study of cytomegalovirus exposure and HLA in healthy donors. The PCR was carried out with 60 Vbeta primers and 13 Jbeta primers. Assay used: immunoSEQ multiplex PCR; TCRdb lists only in-frame clones, some missing. The repertoire holds around 94,000 clones, with approximately 64% as singletons. Input material: PBMCs. The receptors come from a human donor in good health.

The chain has TRBV18 and TRBJ2-7; D gene unclear. Germline V gives CDR1 KGHSH, CDR2 LQKENI. Deletions cut 3 bases from V and 9 bases from J, with 15 bases between. The CDR3 is 13 amino acids. CDR3 bases: TGTGCCAGCTCACCGGTCTCTGAGGCGGTGCAGTACTTC. This sequence encodes CASSPVSEAVQYF.

Only a few counts were recorded for this clone. The chain uses TRBV16 and TRBJ2-3; TRBD1 might be the D (5 bases). Deletions cut 2 bases from V and 3 bases from J, with 6 bases between. CDR3 length: 13 residues. Per germline, CDR1 KGHSY and CDR2 FQNENV. This CDR3 is CASSQQGTDTQYF. The CDR3 DNA reads TGTGCCAGCAGCCAACAGGGTACAGATACGCAGTATTTT.

The gene calls are TRBV10-3 and TRBJ2-7; 11 positions match TRBD2. J lost 1 base, V lost 2 bases, and 7 bases had no gene match. The CDR3 has 17 amino acids. Germline V gene data show CDR1 as ENHRY and CDR2 as SYGVKD. Written as DNA, the CDR3 is TGTGCCATCAGTGAGGGTTCTAGCGGGAGGCGATCCTACGAGCAGTACTTC. This codes for CAISEGSSGRRSYEQYF.

This clone was seen a few times. J is TRBJ1-2 and V is TRBV12-2; TRBD1, the table's D call, lacks a check against the DNA. TRBV12-2 is flagged as a pseudogene. CDR3 size: 11 residues. In DNA form, the CDR3 reads TGTGCAAGTCGCTCCGGACAGGCCCAACCCTTC. Translation gives CASRSGQAQPF.

V and J are TRBV6-1 and TRBJ2-7, with 8 bases identical to TRBD1. The germline CDR1 and CDR2 sequences are MNHNS and SASEGT. This CDR3 spans 14 amino acids. V was clipped by 8 bases and J by 4 bases; unmatched bases: 10. The CDR3 DNA follows: TGTGCCAGCCATGAGCCTGGACAGGGTTACGAGCAGTACTTC. Its protein is CASHEPGQGYEQYF.

This clone was seen a few times. V is TRBV6-5 and J is TRBJ1-2; D call uncertain. The CDR3 loop spans 14 amino acids. CDR1 is MNHEY and CDR2 is SVGAGI in the germline V gene. V dropped 2 bases and J dropped 2 bases, with 9 bases sitting between them. CDR3 in DNA: TGTGCCAGCAGTTACGCCGGTGCCAACTATGGCTACACCTTC. Translated: CASSYAGANYGYTF.

V and J are TRBV30 and TRBJ1-1; 8 bases are shared with TRBD1. This CDR3 has 13 residues. V gave up 2 bases and J gave up 4 bases; unmatched junction bases: 3. The germline V gene encodes CDR1 GTSNPN and CDR2 SVGIG (reference sequence). CDR3 amino acids: CAWSRTGPTEAFF. The CDR3 region has the DNA TGTGCCTGGAGTCGGACAGGGCCCACTGAAGCTTTCTTT. The variable domain in full, completed from reference TRBV30 and TRBJ1-1, reads SQTIHQWPATLVQPVGSPLSLECTVEGTSNPNLYWYRQAAGRGLQLLFYSVGIGQISSEVPQNLSASRPQDRQFILSSKKLLLSDSGFYLCAWSRTGPTEAFFGQGTRLTVV.

The chain employs TRBV7-9 and TRBJ2-1; D may be TRBD1 (7 bases). Trimming cost V 2 bases and J 0 bases, with 20 bases left between them. The germline V gene encodes CDR1 SEHNR and CDR2 FQNEAQ (reference sequence). The CDR3 loop spans 19 amino acids. The CDR3 DNA reads TGTGCCAGCAGCTTAAAGAGCGACAGGGCGGGGAGCTCCTACAATGAGCAGTTCTTC. This encodes CASSLKSDRAGSSYNEQFF.

This chain connects TRBV10-2 to TRBJ2-3; D may be TRBD2 (6 bases). From germline, CDR1 is WSHSY and CDR2 SAAADI. V was pared by 0 bases and J by 1 base, with 11 bases between. The CDR3 has 16 residues. Here the CDR3 DNA reads TGCGCCAGCAGTGAGTCGCGGGACGCCGGCACAGATACGCAGTATTTT. It encodes CASSESRDAGTDTQYF.

A few counts support this clone. The chain combines TRBV9 with TRBJ2-1, with TRBD1 as a possible D gene (7 bases). Trimming stripped 4 bases from V and 2 bases from J, with 13 bases between. The CDR3 sequence is 15 residues long. The germline CDR1 and CDR2 sequences are SGDLS and YYNGEE. The CDR3 spells CASSPEGATYNEQFF. DNA of the CDR3: TGTGCCAGCAGCCCGGAGGGGGCCACCTACAATGAGCAGTTCTTC. Supplemented by reference TRBV9 and TRBJ2-1, the full variable domain reads DSGVTQTPKHLITATGQRVTLRCSPRSGDLSVYWYQQSLDQGLQFLIQYYNGEERAKGNILERFSAQQFPDLHSELNLSSLELGDSALYFCASSPEGATYNEQFFGPGTRLTVL.

This clone was found a few times. V and J are TRBV6-5 and TRBJ1-5; 7 bases match TRBD1. The CDR3 is made up of 15 amino acids. J was trimmed by 0 bases and V by 6 bases; bases with no gene match: 5. Germline assignment: CDR1 MNHEY and CDR2 SVGAGI. The CDR3 DNA reads as TGTGCCAGCAGGAGACAGGGTAATAGCAATCAGCCCCAGCATTTT. Its protein is CASRRQGNSNQPQHF.

This clone has just a few counts. V and J are TRBV5-1 and TRBJ2-7, with TRBD1 identical over 10 bases. CDR3 length equals 14 residues. The junction had 7 bases not matched to a gene; V was cut back by 4 bases and J by 6 bases. The germline gives CDR1 SGHRS, CDR2 YFSETQ. The CDR3 region is CASSEDRGRGEQYF. The DNA of the CDR3 is TGCGCCAGCAGCGAAGACAGGGGGCGCGGCGAGCAGTACTTC.

This clone was observed a few times. This rearrangement joins TRBV19 to TRBJ2-5, with D maybe TRBD1 (6 bases). The CDR3 contains 14 residues. The V end lost 4 bases, the J end lost 4 bases, and 13 bases lay between the germline ends. The germline V gene has CDR1 LNHDA and CDR2 SQIVND (reference sequence). The DNA of the CDR3 is TGTGCCAGTAGTACTAACAGGGACCCAGAGACCCAGTACTTC. Translating it yields CASSTNRDPETQYF.

This chain joins TRBV6-1 and TRBJ2-1; 9 bases match TRBD1. J lost 1 base, V lost 6 bases, and 4 bases had no gene match. CDR3 length: 15 residues. Germline-derived CDR1 and CDR2 are MNHNS and SASEGT. The CDR3 DNA follows: TGTGCCAGCAGCGGGACAGGGCAATCCTACAATGAGCAGTTCTTC. It codes for CASSGTGQSYNEQFF.

The J gene is TRBJ1-4, the V gene TRBV5-4, with TRBD1 as a possible D gene (5 bases). V was cut by 0 bases and J by 0 bases, with 9 bases left in between. There are 16 residues in the CDR3. CDR1 and CDR2 (germline): SGHNT, YYREEE (reference sequence). CDR3 sequence reads: CASSLGEGATNEKLFF. The CDR3 nucleotides are TGTGCCAGCAGCTTGGGGGAAGGGGCAACTAATGAAAAACTGTTTTTT.

The chain joins TRBV6-5 to TRBJ1-1; 10 bases fit TRBD1. The CDR3 sequence is 13 residues long. V was pared by 2 bases and J by 11 bases, with 5 bases of the junction left unmatched. Germline V CDR1 and CDR2: MNHEY, SVGAGI. CDR3 bases: TGTGCCAGCAGTTACCCCGGGACAGGGGACGCTTTCTTT. This translates into CASSYPGTGDAFF.